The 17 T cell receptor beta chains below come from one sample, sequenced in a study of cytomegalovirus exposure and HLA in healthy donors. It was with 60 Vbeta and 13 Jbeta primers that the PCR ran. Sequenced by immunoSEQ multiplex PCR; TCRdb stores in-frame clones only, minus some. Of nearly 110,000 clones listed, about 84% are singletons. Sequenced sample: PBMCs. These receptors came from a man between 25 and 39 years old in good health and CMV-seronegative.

CDR3 loop: CASSAPDSDYEQYF. The DNA of the CDR3 is TGTGCCAGCAGCGCCCCGGACTCTGACTACGAGCAGTACTTC. V is TRBV9 and J is TRBJ2-7, with D perhaps matching TRBD2 (5 bases). Trimming pared 3 bases from V and 3 bases from J, leaving 13 bases between. CDR1 and CDR2 (germline): SGDLS, YYNGEE. This CDR3 has 14 amino acids.

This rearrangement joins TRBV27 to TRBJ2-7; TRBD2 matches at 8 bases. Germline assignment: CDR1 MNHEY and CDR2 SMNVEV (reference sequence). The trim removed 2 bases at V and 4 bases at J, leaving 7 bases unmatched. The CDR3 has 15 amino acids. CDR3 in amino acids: CASSLQGGTRYEQYF. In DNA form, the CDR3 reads TGTGCCAGCAGTTTACAGGGCGGGACTAGATACGAGCAGTACTTC.

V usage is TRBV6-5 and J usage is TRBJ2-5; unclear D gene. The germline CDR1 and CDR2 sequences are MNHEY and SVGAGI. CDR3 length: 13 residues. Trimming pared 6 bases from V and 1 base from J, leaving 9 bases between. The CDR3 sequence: CASSWRGQETQYF. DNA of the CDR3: TGTGCCAGCAGCTGGCGCGGCCAAGAGACCCAGTACTTC.

Here the CDR3 reads CASFPGLRTDTQYF. Here the CDR3 DNA reads TGTGCCAGCTTCCCGGGACTCCGCACAGATACGCAGTATTTT. This chain joins TRBV27 and TRBJ2-3; D is possibly TRBD2 (6 bases). The CDR3 runs to 14 residues. The germline CDR1 and CDR2 sequences are MNHEY and SMNVEV (reference sequence). V was clipped by 8 bases and J by 1 base, with 13 bases between them.

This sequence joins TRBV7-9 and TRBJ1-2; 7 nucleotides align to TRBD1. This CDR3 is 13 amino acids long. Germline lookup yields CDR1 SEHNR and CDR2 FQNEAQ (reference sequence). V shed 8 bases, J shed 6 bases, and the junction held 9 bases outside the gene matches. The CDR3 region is CASLQGRSDGYTF. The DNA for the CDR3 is TGTGCCAGCCTACAGGGGCGGTCCGATGGCTACACCTTC.

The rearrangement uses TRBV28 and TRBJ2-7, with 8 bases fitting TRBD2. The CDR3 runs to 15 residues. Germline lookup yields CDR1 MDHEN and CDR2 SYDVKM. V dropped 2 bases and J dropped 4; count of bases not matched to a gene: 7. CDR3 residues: CASSLPPRGGYEQYF. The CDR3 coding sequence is TGTGCCAGCAGTTTACCACCCCGGGGGGGATACGAGCAGTACTTC.

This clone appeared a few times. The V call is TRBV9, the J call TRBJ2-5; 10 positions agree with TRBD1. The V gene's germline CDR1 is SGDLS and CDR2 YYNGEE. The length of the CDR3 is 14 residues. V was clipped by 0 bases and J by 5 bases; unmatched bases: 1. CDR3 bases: TGTGCCAGCAGCGTAGCGACAGGGGGCGAGACCCAGTACTTC. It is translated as CASSVATGGETQYF. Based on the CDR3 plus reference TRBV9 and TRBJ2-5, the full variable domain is DSGVTQTPKHLITATGQRVTLRCSPRSGDLSVYWYQQSLDQGLQFLIQYYNGEERAKGNILERFSAQQFPDLHSELNLSSLELGDSALYFCASSVATGGETQYFGPGTRLLVL.

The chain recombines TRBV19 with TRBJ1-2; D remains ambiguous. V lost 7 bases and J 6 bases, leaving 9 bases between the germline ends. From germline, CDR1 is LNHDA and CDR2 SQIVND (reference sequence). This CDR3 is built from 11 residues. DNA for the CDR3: TGTGCCAGTAAGGCAGGTCATGGCTACACCTTC. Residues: CASKAGHGYTF.

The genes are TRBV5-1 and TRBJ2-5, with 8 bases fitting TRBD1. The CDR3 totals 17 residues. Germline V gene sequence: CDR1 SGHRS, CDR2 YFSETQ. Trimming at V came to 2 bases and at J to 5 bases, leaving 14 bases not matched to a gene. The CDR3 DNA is TGCGCCAGCAGCTTCCGTTCCCAGGGGGCGGAGGGGGAGACCCAGTACTTC. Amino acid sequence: CASSFRSQGAEGETQYF.

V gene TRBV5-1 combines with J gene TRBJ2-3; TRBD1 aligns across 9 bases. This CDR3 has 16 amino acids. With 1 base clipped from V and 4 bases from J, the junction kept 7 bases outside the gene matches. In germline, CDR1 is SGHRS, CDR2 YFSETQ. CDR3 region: CASSLLETGGSDTQYF. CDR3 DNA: TGCGCCAGCAGCTTGTTGGAGACAGGGGGATCAGATACGCAGTATTTT.

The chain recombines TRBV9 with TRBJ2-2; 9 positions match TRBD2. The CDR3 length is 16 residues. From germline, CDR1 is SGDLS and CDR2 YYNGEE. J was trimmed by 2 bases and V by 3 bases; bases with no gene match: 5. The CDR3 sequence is CASSATGTSNTGELFF. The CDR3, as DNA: TGTGCCAGCAGCGCCACCGGGACTAGCAACACCGGGGAGCTGTTTTTT.

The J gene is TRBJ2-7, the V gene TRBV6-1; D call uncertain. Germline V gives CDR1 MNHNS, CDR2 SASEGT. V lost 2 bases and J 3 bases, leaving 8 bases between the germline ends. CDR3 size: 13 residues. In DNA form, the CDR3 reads TGTGCCAGCAGTGAATTGCAGATCTACGAGCAGTACTTC. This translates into CASSELQIYEQYF.

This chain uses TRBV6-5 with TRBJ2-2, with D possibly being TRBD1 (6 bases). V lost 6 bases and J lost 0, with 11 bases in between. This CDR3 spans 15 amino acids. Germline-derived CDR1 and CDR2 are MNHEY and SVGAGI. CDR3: CASSRNRANTGELFF. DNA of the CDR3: TGTGCCAGCAGCCGAAACAGGGCGAACACCGGGGAGCTGTTTTTT.

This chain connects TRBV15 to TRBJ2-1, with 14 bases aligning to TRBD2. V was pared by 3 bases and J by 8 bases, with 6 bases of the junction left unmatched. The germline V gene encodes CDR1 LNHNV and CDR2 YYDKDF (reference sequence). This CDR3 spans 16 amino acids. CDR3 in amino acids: CATSSQTSGGEYEQFF. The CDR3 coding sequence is TGTGCCACCAGCAGCCAGACTAGCGGGGGGGAATATGAGCAGTTCTTC.

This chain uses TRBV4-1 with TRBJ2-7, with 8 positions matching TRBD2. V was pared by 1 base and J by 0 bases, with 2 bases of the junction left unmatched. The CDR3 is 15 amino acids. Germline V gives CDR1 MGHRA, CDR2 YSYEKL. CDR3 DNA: TGCGCCAGCAGCCAAGGGACTAGCCTCTCCTACGAGCAGTACTTC. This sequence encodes CASSQGTSLSYEQYF.

CDR3 in DNA: TGTGCCTCCCCGGGGACAGGGAGAAATTCACCCCTCCACTTT. Translation gives CASPGTGRNSPLHF. The chain carries TRBV30 and TRBJ1-6; 9 positions agree with TRBD1. In germline, CDR1 is GTSNPN, CDR2 SVGIG (reference sequence). V dropped 7 bases and J dropped 7; count of bases not matched to a gene: 8. The length of the CDR3 is 14 residues. The entire variable domain, with the rest obtained from reference TRBV30 and TRBJ1-6, is as follows: SQTIHQWPATLVQPVGSPLSLECTVEGTSNPNLYWYRQAAGRGLQLLFYSVGIGQISSEVPQNLSASRPQDRQFILSSKKLLLSDSGFYLCASPGTGRNSPLHFGNGTRLTVT.

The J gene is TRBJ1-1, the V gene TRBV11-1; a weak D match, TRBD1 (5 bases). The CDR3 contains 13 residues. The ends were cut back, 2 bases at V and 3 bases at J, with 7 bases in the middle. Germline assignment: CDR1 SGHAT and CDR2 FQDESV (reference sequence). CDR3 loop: CASSLQGDTEAFF. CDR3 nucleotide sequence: TGTGCCAGCAGCTTACAGGGTGACACTGAAGCTTTCTTT.